This T cell receptor beta chain was identified in a study of T cell responses to AZD1222 COVID-19 vaccine. TCRdb's table, derived via immunoSEQ multiplex PCR, lists solely in-frame clones and lacks some. In the table there are roughly 170,000 clones, around 90% of which are singletons. Notes on this clone: The antigen remains unidentified.

The study, taken as a whole, reports: Seropositive AZD1222 recipients at baseline numbered only five or six. Elevations in Spike-specific TCR breadth and depth followed administration of two AZD1222 doses. Regions 160-218 and 743-854 held dominance among vaccine-associated CD4 TCRs, which spanned spike.

V shed 0 bases and J shed 4 bases, with 4 bases lying between them. Germline V gene sequence: CDR1 MNHEY, CDR2 SVGAGI. This CDR3 has 12 amino acids. The receptor's source is an adult in good health. The V and J genes are TRBV6-5 and TRBJ2-7; D remains unclear. The source was peripheral blood, collected on day 0 of AZD1222 vaccination. CDR3 residues: CASSYSPYEQYF. Written as DNA, the CDR3 is TGTGCCAGCAGTTACTCCCCTTACGAGCAGTACTTC.